This paragraph covers one TCR beta chain sequence. As yet, its antigen is unknown. Some clones are missing from TCRdb's copy, which holds only in-frame ones; the method was immunoSEQ multiplex PCR. Of some 2 million clones in the sample, 85% to 95% are singletons; the top ten hold 0.13%. This entry belongs to a study of shared clonotypes between healthy human individuals. Study-level findings and limits: The study found approximately 5% of naive CD4 clonotypes shared across a handful of donors. Only blood was sampled; tissue repertoires likely differ. Clonotype sharing among donors likely depends on sequencing depth. Relative to their counterparts shared across all four donors, non-shared clonotypes exhibited diminished generation probabilities.

Material: naive CD4+ T cells sorted from blood. Subset here: CD45RA+ positively selected. The sequence was obtained from a man in his late teens or twenties in good health.

The DNA of the CDR3 is TGTGCCATCAGCTTGACGTCCGGGGGGTTTTACAATGAGCAGTTCTTC. Amino acid sequence: CAISLTSGGFYNEQFF. This chain connects TRBV10-3 to TRBJ2-1; 7 bases map to TRBD2. Germline lookup yields CDR1 ENHRY and CDR2 SYGVKD. Losses at the gene ends were 6 bases for V and 4 bases for J; bases not matched to a gene: 12. The CDR3 loop spans 16 amino acids.